The present T cell receptor (beta chain) was sequenced within a study of response to subunit inactivated influenza vaccine. Whole-study results and caveats: The authors suggested that every seasonal influenza vaccination recruits few new T cells.

MiXCR, applied by TCRdb to the RT-PCR reads, yields one record per CDR3 protein. The sample has roughly 650,000 distinct CDR3 sequences; roughly 14% are singletons. The sample holds a few counts of this clonotype. Its antigen is not identified. This CDR3 has 13 residues. Germline-derived CDR1 and CDR2 are MNHNS and SASEGT. V lost 7 bases to trimming and J lost 7 bases, with 14 bases between them. The chain joins TRBV6-1 to TRBJ1-5, with D unresolved. The sequencing here drew on PBMCs from blood, taken 11 to 12 days after vaccination. The sequence was obtained from a man in his forties or fifties who received an inactivated influenza vaccine. In nucleotides, the CDR3 is TGTGCCAGCACTCGCCAGCCTGAACAGCCCCAGCATTTT. Translating gives CASTRQPEQPQHF.